The 9 T cell receptor beta chains listed next were all sequenced from one sample in a study of blood T cell repertoires in COVID-19. Produced via immunoSEQ multiplex PCR; TCRdb's table is partial and in-frame only. In the table there are 200,000 to 250,000 clones, 80% to 90% of which are singletons. Sequencing was performed on PBMCs or T cells enriched from blood (not recorded which). These receptors all come from a woman in her 40s with acute COVID-19.

The V and J genes are TRBV18 and TRBJ2-1, with D uncertain. The CDR3 length is 14 residues. Trimming cost V 6 bases and J 1 base, with 10 bases left between them. Germline CDR1 and CDR2: KGHSH and LQKENI. For the CDR3, the DNA is TGTGCCAGCTCCCTAGTCGATTCCTACAATGAGCAGTTCTTC. It specifies CASSLVDSYNEQFF.

The V gene is TRBV18, the J gene TRBJ2-3, with 8 bases identical to TRBD1. The CDR3 runs 12 residues. V shed 6 bases and J 6 bases; nucleotides not matched to a gene: 2. CDR1 and CDR2 (germline): KGHSH, LQKENI. The CDR3 region is CASSTGVDTQYF. DNA of the CDR3: TGTGCCAGCTCGACAGGGGTGGATACGCAGTATTTT.

This chain connects TRBV5-6 to TRBJ2-7; maybe TRBD2 (6 bases). The CDR3 spans 17 residues. Trimming cost V 4 bases and J 3 bases, with 23 bases left between them. CDR1 is SGHDT, CDR2 YYEEEE, per germline. The CDR3 DNA sequence: TGTGCCAGCAGCCCCTACCGACGGGGGTCTCGGGTCTACGAGCAGTACTTC. Residues: CASSPYRRGSRVYEQYF.

The chain links TRBV28 to TRBJ2-2, with D perhaps matching TRBD2 (6 bases). This CDR3 comprises 15 residues. Deletions cut 3 bases from V and 3 bases from J, with 11 bases between. CDR1 MDHEN and CDR2 SYDVKM come from the germline V gene. This CDR3 reads CASSFWRRDTGELFF. The CDR3 DNA reads as TGTGCCAGCAGTTTCTGGCGGAGGGACACCGGGGAGCTGTTTTTT.

This chain joins TRBV13 and TRBJ2-3; 14 nucleotides align to TRBD2. CDR1 and CDR2 (germline): PRHDT, FYEKMQ (reference sequence). Trimming removed 7 bases from V and 3 bases from J; junction bases left unmatched: 12. The CDR3 covers 18 residues. The chain's CDR3 is CASTSRGTSGSRTDTQYF. In DNA form, the CDR3 reads TGTGCCAGCACCTCCAGAGGGACTAGCGGGAGTAGGACAGATACGCAGTATTTT.

The rearrangement uses TRBV2 and TRBJ2-7, with 12 bases fitting TRBD2. V gave up 5 bases and J gave up 7 bases; unmatched junction bases: 6. The CDR3 contains 14 residues. The V gene's germline CDR1 is SNHLY and CDR2 FYNNEI. In DNA, the CDR3 is TGTGCCAGCAGTTCCGGGACTAGCGGGCTTGAGCAGTACTTC. Translated, it gives CASSSGTSGLEQYF.

The V and J genes are TRBV6-2 or TRBV6-3 and TRBJ2-1, with TRBD2 matching over 7 bases. Germline loops: CDR1 MNHEY, CDR2 SVGEGT. This CDR3 is 16 amino acids long. The V segment lost 2 bases and the J segment 7 bases; nucleotides outside the gene matches: 11. CDR3 residues: CASSYKLASGANEQFF. The CDR3 DNA sequence: TGTGCCAGCAGTTACAAGTTGGCTAGCGGAGCAAATGAGCAGTTCTTC.

V is TRBV9 and J is TRBJ2-7; 8 bases align to TRBD2. This CDR3 is built from 16 residues. Germline V gives CDR1 SGDLS, CDR2 YYNGEE. V lost 4 bases, J lost 4 bases, and 13 bases stayed unmatched. In nucleotides, the CDR3 is TGTGCCAGCAGCCCGAAGGGACTAGGTGGGCTTTACGAGCAGTACTTC. Its translation is CASSPKGLGGLYEQYF.

This clone appeared a single time. The CDR3 coding sequence is TGTGCCAGCAGTTTCTGGGGCGGTACGCAGTATTTT. Protein: CASSFWGGTQYF. The rearrangement links TRBV28 to TRBJ2-3; TRBD1 might be the D (5 bases). CDR1 is MDHEN, CDR2 SYDVKM, per germline. The V gene lost 3 bases and the J gene lost 8 bases, with 9 bases spanning the gap. The CDR3 totals 12 residues.